This T cell receptor (beta chain) was obtained from a study of PD-1 blockade in classical Hodgkin lymphoma. Overall study: Patients were given intravenous nivolumab, 3 mg/kg, every 2 weeks.

All patients relapsed after autologous stem cell transplantation, and brentuximab vedotin exposure varied. Trimming removed 2 bases at V and 1 base at J, with 7 bases between. Germline CDR1 SGDLS, CDR2 YYNGEE. The CDR3 length is 15 residues. Assay used: immunoSEQ multiplex PCR; TCRdb lists only in-frame clones, some missing. This sample yields some 4,300 clones, of which roughly two thirds are seen a single time; approximately 9.5% belongs to the top ten. The input for sequencing was peripheral blood mononuclear cells (PBMCs), taken before the second cycle of nivolumab. The genes are TRBV9 and TRBJ2-6; TRBD2 might be the D (6 bases). This sequence originates from a human donor with classical Hodgkin lymphoma. CDR3 nucleotides: TGTGCCAGCAGCGTGGCGGGGTCTGGGGCCAACGTCCTGACTTTC. Encoded protein: CASSVAGSGANVLTF.